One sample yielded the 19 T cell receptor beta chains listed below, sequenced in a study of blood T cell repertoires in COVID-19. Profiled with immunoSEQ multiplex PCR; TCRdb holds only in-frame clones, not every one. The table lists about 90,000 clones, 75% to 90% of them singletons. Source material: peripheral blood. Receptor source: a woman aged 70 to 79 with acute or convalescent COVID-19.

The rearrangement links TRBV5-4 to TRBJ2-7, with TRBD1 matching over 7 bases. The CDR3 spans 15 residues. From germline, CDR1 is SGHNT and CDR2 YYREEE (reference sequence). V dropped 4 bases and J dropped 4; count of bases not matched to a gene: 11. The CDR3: CASSIGQVGLYEQYF. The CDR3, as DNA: TGTGCCAGCAGCATCGGACAGGTGGGGTTGTACGAGCAGTACTTC. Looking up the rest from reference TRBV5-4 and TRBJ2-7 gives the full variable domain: ETGVTQSPTHLIKTRGQQVTLRCSSQSGHNTVSWYQQALGQGPQFIFQYYREEENGRGNFPPRFSGLQFPNYSSELNVNALELDDSALYLCASSIGQVGLYEQYFGPGTRLTVT.

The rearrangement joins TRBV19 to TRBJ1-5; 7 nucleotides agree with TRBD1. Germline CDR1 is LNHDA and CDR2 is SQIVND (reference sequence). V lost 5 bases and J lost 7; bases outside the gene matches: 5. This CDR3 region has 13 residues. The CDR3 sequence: CASSQQGLQPQHF. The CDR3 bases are TGTGCCAGTAGTCAACAGGGGCTCCAGCCCCAGCATTTT.

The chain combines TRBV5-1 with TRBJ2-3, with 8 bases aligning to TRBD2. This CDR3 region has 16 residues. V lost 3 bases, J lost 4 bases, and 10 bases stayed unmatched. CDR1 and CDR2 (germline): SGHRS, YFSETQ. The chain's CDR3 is CASSSREGHGADTQYF. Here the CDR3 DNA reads TGCGCCAGCAGCTCCCGGGAGGGCCACGGGGCAGATACGCAGTATTTT.

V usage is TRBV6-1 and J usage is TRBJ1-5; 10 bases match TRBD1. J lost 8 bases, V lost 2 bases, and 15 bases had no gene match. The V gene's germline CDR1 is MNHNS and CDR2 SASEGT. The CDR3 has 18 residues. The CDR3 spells CASSETGTGVFAVEPQHF. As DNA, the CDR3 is TGTGCCAGCAGTGAAACTGGGACAGGGGTGTTCGCAGTAGAGCCCCAGCATTTT.

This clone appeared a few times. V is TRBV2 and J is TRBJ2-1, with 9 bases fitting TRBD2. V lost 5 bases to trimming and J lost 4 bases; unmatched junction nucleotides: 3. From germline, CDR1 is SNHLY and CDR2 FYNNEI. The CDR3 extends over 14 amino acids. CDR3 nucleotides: TGTGCCAGCAGTCCTCTAGCGGGGTACAATGAGCAGTTCTTC. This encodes CASSPLAGYNEQFF. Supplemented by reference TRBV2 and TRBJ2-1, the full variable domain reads EPEVTQTPSHQVTQMGQEVILRCVPISNHLYFYWYRQILGQKVEFLVSFYNNEISEKSEIFDDQFSVERPDGSNFTLKIRSTKLEDSAMYFCASSPLAGYNEQFFGPGTRLTVL.

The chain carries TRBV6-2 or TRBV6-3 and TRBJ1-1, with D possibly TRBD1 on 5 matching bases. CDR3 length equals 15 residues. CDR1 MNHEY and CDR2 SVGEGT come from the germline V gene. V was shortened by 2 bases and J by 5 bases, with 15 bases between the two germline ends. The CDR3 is CASSYRGQVRTEAFF. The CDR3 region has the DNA TGTGCCAGCAGTTACAGGGGCCAGGTCAGGACTGAAGCTTTCTTT.

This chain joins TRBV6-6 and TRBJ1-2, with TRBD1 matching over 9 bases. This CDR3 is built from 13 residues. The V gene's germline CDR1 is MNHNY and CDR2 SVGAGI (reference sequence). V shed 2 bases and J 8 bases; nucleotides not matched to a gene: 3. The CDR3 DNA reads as TGTGCCAGCAGTTACATTACAGGGGGCGGCTACACCTTC. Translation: CASSYITGGGYTF.

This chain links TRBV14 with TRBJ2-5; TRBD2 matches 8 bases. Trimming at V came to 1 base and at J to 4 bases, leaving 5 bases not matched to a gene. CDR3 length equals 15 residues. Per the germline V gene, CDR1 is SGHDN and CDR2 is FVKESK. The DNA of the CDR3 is TGTGCCAGCAGCCAAGTTTTCGGGGGGGCAGAGACCCAGTACTTC. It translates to CASSQVFGGAETQYF.

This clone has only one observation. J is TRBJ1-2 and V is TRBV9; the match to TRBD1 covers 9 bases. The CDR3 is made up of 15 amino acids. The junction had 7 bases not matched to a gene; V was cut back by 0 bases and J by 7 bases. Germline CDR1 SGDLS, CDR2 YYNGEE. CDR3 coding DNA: TGTGCCAGCAGCGTAGGGAAAGACAGGGGGGGTGGCTACACCTTC. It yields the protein CASSVGKDRGGGYTF.

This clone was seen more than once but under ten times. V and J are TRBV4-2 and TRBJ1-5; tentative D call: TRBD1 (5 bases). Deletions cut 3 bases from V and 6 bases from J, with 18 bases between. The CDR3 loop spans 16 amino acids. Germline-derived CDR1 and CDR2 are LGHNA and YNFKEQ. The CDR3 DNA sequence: TGTGCCAGCAGCCACCTCCGCGGGGGTGACGGTCAGCCCCAGCATTTT. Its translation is CASSHLRGGDGQPQHF.

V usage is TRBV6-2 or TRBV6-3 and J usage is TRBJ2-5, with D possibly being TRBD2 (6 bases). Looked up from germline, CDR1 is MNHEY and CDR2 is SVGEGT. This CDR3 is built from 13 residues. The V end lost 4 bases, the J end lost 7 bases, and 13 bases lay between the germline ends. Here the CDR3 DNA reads TGTGCCAGCAGTTCGCAGACTAGGCGGACCCAGTACTTC. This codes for CASSSQTRRTQYF.

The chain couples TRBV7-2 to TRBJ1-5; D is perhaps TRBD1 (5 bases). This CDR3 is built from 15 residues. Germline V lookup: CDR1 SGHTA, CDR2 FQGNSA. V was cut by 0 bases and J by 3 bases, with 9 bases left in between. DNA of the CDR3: TGTGCCAGCAGCTTAGCTCGGGGGAACAATCAGCCCCAGCATTTT. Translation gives CASSLARGNNQPQHF.

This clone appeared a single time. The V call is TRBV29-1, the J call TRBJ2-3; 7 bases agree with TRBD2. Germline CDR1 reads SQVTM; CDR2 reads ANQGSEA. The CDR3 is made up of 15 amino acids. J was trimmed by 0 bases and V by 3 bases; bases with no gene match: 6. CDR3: CSVDGASGSTDTQYF. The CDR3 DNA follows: TGCAGCGTTGATGGGGCTAGCGGTAGCACAGATACGCAGTATTTT.

The CDR3 DNA reads as TGTGCCAGCAGCTTGACTAGCGGGGGGGGCTACGAGCAGTACTTC. It codes for CASSLTSGGGYEQYF. The V call is TRBV7-9, the J call TRBJ2-7, with 14 bases matching TRBD2. The CDR3 is made up of 15 amino acids. V lost 3 bases to trimming and J lost 3 bases; unmatched junction nucleotides: 1. Germline V gives CDR1 SEHNR, CDR2 FQNEAQ (reference sequence).

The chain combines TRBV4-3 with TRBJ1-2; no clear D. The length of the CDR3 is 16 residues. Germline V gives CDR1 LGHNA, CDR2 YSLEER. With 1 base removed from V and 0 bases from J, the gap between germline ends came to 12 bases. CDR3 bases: TGCGCCAGCAGCCAAGGAGGGTCGGCTGCTAACTATGGCTACACCTTC. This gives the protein CASSQGGSAANYGYTF.

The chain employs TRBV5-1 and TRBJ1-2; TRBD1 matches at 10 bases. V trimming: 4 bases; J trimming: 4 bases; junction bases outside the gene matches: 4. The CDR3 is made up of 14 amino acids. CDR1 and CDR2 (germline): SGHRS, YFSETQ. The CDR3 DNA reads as TGCGCCAGCAGCGGGGGACAGGGGATCTATGGCTACACCTTC. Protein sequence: CASSGGQGIYGYTF.

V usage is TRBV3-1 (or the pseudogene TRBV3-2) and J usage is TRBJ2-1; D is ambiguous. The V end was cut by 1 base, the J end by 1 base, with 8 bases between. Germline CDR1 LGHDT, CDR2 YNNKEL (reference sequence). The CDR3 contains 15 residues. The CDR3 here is CASSQAAPSYNEQFF. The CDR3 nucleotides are TGTGCCAGCAGCCAAGCTGCGCCATCCTACAATGAGCAGTTCTTC.

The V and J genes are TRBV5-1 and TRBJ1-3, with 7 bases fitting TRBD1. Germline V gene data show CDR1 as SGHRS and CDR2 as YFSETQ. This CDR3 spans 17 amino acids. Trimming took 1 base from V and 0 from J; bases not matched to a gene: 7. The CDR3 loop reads CASSLNTGQNSGNTIYF. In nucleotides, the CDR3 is TGCGCCAGCAGCTTGAATACGGGACAGAACTCTGGAAACACCATATATTTT.

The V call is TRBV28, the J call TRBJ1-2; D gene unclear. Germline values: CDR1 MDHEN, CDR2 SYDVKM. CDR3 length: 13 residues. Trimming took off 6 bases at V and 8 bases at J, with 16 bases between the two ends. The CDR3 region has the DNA TGTGCCAGCAGCCTGCCGACCGGGTGGGGCTACACCTTC. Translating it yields CASSLPTGWGYTF.